This record covers a single TCR beta chain. What it binds is not known. Generated by immunoSEQ multiplex PCR, the TCRdb table keeps only in-frame clones and is missing some. The table records some 640,000 clones, around 92% of them present only once. The data belong to a study of Ad26.COV2.S vaccination and SARS-CoV-2 variants. Study information: Ad26.COV2.S was injected intramuscularly once or twice, 56 days apart.

The CDR3 runs 18 residues. Germline V CDR1 and CDR2: SGHRS, YFSETQ. The V segment lost 0 bases and the J segment 7 bases; nucleotides outside the gene matches: 13. Whole-study results and caveats: Measurements of TCR breadth and depth may have given underestimates of the total T cell responses.

Regarding treatment: some 20 received Ad26.COV2.S at low or high dose, single or two shots; 5 received placebo; per-sample allocation not given. Sampling was performed 63 days after the first vaccine or placebo injection. The individual, an adult aged 18-55 years, was a donor in Boston. As its vector, the vaccine had Ad26, which expressed Wuhan-strain SARS-CoV-2 spike. This TCR derives from a person aged 18 to 65 who received the Ad26.COV2.S COVID-19 vaccine or a placebo. The specimen was peripheral blood, collected in a trial of Ad26.COV2.S vaccine versus placebo. The chain joins TRBV5-1 to TRBJ2-2, with 9 bases fitting TRBD2. CDR3 sequence reads: CASSLAPMAGGPIGELFF. The CDR3 nucleotides are TGCGCCAGCAGCTTGGCCCCGATGGCGGGGGGGCCGATCGGGGAGCTGTTTTTT.